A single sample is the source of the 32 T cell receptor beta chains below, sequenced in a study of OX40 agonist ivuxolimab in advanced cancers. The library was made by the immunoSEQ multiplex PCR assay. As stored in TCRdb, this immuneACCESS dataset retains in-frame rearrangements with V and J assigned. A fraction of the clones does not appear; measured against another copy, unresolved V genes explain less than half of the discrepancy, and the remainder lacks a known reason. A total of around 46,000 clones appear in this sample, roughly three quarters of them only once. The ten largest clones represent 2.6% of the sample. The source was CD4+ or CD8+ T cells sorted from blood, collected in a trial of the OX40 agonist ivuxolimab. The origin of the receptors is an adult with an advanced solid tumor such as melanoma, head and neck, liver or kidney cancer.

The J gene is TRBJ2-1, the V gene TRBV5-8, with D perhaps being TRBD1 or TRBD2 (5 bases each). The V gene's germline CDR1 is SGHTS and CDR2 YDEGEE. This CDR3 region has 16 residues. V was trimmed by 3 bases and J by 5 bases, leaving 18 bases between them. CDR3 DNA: TGTGCCAGCAGCTGGGGGATTTTTGGCCGTAACAATGAGCAGTTCTTC. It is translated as CASSWGIFGRNNEQFF.

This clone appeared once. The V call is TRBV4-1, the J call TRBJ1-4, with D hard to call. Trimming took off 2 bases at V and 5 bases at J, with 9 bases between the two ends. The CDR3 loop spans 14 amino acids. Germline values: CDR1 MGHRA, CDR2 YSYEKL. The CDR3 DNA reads TGCGCCAGCAGCCAACAGGTTGGGAATGAAAAACTGTTTTTT. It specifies CASSQQVGNEKLFF.

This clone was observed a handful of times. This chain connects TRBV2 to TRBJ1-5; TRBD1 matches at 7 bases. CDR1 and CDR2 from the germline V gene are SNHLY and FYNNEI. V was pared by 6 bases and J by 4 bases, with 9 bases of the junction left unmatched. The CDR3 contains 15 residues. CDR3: CASSFYPGGNQPQHF. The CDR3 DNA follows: TGTGCCAGCAGCTTCTATCCAGGGGGGAATCAGCCCCAGCATTTT.

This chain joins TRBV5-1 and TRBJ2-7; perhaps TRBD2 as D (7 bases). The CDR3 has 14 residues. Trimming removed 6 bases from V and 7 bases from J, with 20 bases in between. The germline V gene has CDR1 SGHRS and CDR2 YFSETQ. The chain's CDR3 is CASTPGGQREEQYF. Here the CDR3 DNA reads TGCGCCAGCACCCCGGGGGGCCAAAGGGAAGAGCAGTACTTC. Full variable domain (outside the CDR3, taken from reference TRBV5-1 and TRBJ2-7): KAGVTQTPRYLIKTRGQQVTLSCSPISGHRSVSWYQQTPGQGLQFLFEYFSETQRNKGNFPGRFSGRQFSNSRSEMNVSTLELGDSALYLCASTPGGQREEQYFGPGTRLTVT.

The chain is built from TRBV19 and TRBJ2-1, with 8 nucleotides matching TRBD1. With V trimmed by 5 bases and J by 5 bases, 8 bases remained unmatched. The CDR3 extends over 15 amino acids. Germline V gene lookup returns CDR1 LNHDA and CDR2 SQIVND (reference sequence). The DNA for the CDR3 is TGTGCCAGTAGTTTGACAGGGGATCGGAACAATGAGCAGTTCTTC. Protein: CASSLTGDRNNEQFF.

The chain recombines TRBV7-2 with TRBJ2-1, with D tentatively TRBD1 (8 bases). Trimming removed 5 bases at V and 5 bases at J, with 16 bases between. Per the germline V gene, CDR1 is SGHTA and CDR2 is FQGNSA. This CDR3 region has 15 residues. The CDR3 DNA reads TGTGCCAGCAGCAACAGGGGGGGAGTCAACAATGAGCAGTTCTTC. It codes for CASSNRGGVNNEQFF. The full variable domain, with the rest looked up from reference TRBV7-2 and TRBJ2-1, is GAGVSQSPSNKVTEKGKDVELRCDPISGHTALYWYRQSLGQGLEFLIYFQGNSAPDKSGLPSDRFSAERTGGSVSTLTIQRTQQEDSAVYLCASSNRGGVNNEQFFGPGTRLTVL.

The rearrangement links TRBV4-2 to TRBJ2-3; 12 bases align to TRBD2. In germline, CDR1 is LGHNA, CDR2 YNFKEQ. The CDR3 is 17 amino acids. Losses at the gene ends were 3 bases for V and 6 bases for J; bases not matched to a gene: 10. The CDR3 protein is CASSQEALAGGMDTQYF. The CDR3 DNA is TGTGCCAGCAGCCAGGAGGCTCTAGCGGGAGGGATGGATACGCAGTATTTT.

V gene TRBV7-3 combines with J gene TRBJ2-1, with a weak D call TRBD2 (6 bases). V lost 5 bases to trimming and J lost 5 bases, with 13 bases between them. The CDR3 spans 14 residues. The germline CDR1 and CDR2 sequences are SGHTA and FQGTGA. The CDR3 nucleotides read TGTGCCAGCAGCCCGGGACTTCCTGACAATGAGCAGTTCTTC. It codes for CASSPGLPDNEQFF.

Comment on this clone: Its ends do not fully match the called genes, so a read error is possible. In DNA, the CDR3 is TGTGCCAGCAGCTTGGGAAGAAATCAGCCCCAGCATTTT. Protein product: CASSLGRNQPQHF. This rearrangement joins TRBV5-3 to TRBJ1-5; D gene ambiguous. TRBV5-3 is noted as an ORF with a role that remains uncertain. CDR3 length equals 13 residues.

CDR3 protein: CASSTADRYNEQFF. In DNA, the CDR3 is TGTGCCAGTAGTACAGCTGACAGATACAATGAGCAGTTCTTC. V usage is TRBV19 and J usage is TRBJ2-1, with D perhaps matching TRBD1 (5 bases). There are 14 residues in the CDR3. The V and J ends lost 4 bases and 4 bases respectively, with 11 bases between them. CDR1 and CDR2 (germline): LNHDA, SQIVND (reference sequence).

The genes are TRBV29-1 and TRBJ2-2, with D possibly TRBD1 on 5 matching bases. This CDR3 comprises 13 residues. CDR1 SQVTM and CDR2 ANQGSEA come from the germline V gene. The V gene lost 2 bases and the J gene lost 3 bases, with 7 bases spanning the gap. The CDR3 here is CSVEQGYTGELFF. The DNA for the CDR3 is TGCAGCGTTGAACAGGGCTACACCGGGGAGCTGTTTTTT.

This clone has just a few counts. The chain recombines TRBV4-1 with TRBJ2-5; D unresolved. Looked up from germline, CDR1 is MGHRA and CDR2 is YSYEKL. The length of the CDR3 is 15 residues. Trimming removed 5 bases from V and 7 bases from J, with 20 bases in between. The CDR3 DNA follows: TGCGCCAGCAGCTTTCTTCTTGGTGGCGCCGCGACCCAGTACTTC. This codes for CASSFLLGGAATQYF.

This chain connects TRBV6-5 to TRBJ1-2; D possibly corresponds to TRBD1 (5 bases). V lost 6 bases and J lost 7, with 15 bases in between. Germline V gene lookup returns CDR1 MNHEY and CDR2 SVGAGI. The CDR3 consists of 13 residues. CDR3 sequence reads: CASSRQGQSGYTF. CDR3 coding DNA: TGTGCCAGCAGCCGGCAGGGTCAATCTGGCTACACCTTC.

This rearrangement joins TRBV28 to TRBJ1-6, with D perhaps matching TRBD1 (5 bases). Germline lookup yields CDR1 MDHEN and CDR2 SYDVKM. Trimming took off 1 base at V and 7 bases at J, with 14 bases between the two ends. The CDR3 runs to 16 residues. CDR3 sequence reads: CASSLYKWGVNSPLHF. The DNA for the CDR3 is TGTGCCAGCAGTTTATATAAGTGGGGGGTGAATTCACCCCTCCACTTT.

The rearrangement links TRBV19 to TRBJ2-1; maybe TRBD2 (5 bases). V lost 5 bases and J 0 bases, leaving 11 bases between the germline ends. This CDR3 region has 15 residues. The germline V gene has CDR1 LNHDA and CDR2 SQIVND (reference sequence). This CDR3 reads CASSPEDYSYNEQFF. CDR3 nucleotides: TGTGCCAGTAGTCCGGAAGACTACTCCTACAATGAGCAGTTCTTC.

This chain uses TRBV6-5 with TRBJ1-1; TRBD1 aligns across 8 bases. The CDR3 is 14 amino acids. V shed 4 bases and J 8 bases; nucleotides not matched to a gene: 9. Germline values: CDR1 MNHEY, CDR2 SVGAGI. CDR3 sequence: CASSFRQGNGEAFF. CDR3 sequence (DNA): TGTGCCAGCAGTTTCCGACAGGGGAACGGGGAAGCTTTCTTT.

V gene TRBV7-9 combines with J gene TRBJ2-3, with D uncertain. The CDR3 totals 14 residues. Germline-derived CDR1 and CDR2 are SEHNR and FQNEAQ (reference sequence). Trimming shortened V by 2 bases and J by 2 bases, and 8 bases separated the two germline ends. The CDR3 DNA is TGTGCCAGCAGCTTAAACGGAGTCACAGATACGCAGTATTTT. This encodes CASSLNGVTDTQYF.

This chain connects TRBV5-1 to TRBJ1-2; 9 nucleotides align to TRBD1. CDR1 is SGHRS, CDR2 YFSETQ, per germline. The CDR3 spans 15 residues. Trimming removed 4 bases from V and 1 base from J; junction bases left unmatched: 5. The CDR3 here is CASSRQGQGNYGYTF. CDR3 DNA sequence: TGCGCCAGCAGCAGACAGGGACAGGGTAACTATGGCTACACCTTC.

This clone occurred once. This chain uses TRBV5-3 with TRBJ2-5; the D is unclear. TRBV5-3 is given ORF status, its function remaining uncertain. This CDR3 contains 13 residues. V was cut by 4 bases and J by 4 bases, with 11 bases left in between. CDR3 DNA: TGTGCCAGAAGCCATCCACTACCAGAGACCCAGTACTTC. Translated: CARSHPLPETQYF.

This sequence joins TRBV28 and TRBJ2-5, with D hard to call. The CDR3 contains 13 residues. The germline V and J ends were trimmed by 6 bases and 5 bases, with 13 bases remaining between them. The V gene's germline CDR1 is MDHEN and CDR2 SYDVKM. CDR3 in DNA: TGTGCCAGCAGCCCAGGCGGCCGGGAGACCCAGTACTTC. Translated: CASSPGGRETQYF.

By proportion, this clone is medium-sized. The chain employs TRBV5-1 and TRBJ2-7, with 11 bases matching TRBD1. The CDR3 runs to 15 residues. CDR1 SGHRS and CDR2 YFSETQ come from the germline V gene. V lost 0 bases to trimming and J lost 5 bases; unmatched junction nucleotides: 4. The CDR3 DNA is TGCGCCAGCAGCTTGGAAGGACAGGGGGCGAACGAGCAGTACTTC. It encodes CASSLEGQGANEQYF.

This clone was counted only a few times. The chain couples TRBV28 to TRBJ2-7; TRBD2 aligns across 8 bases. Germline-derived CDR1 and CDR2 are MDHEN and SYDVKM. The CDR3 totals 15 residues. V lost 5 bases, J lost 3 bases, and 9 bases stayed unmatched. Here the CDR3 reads CASSTSGTSSYEQYF. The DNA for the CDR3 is TGTGCCAGCAGTACCTCCGGGACTAGTAGCTACGAGCAGTACTTC. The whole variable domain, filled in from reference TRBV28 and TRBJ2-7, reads DVKVTQSSRYLVKRTGEKVFLECVQDMDHENMFWYRQDPGLGLRLIYFSYDVKMKEKGDIPEGYSVSREKKERFSLILESASTNQTSMYLCASSTSGTSSYEQYFGPGTRLTVT.

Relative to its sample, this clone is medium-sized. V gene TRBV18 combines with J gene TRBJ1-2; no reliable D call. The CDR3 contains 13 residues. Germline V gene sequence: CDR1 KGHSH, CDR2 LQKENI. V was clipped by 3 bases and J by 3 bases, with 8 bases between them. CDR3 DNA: TGTGCCAGCTCACCGATGGCAGACTATGGCTACACCTTC. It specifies CASSPMADYGYTF.

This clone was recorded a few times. CDR3 residues: CASSLRTLTGELFF. CDR3 nucleotide sequence: TGTGCCAGCAGTTTACGGACTCTCACCGGGGAGCTGTTTTTT. The chain couples TRBV28 to TRBJ2-2; the D gene is possibly TRBD2 (5 bases). Germline assignment: CDR1 MDHEN and CDR2 SYDVKM. The V end lost 2 bases, the J end lost 4 bases, and 8 bases lay between the germline ends. CDR3 length: 14 residues.

The DNA of the CDR3 is TGCGCCAGCAGTGAGAGGACTAGAGGGTTGGATACGCAGTATTTT. Its protein is CASSERTRGLDTQYF. The chain employs TRBV10-1 and TRBJ2-3, with TRBD2 matching 7 bases. Trimming at V came to 2 bases and at J to 6 bases, leaving 8 bases not matched to a gene. This CDR3 region has 15 residues. Looked up from germline, CDR1 is WNHNN and CDR2 is SYGVQD (reference sequence).

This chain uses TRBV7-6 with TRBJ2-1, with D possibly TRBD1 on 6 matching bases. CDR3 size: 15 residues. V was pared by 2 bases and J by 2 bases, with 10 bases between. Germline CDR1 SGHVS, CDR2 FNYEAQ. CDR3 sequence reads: CASSLLGGPYNEQFF. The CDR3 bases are TGTGCCAGCAGCTTACTTGGGGGCCCCTACAATGAGCAGTTCTTC.

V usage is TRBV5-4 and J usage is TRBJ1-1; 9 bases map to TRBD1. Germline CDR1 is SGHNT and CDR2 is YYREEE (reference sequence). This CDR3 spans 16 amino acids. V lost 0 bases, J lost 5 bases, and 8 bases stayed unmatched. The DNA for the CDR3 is TGTGCCAGCAGCTTGGCCCTACAGGGGGCTGGGACTGAAGCTTTCTTT. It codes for CASSLALQGAGTEAFF.

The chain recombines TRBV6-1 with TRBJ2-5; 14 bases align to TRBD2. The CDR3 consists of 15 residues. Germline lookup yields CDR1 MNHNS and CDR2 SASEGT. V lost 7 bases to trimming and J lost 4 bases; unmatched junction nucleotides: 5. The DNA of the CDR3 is TGTGCCAGCAACCCGGGACTAGCGGGAGCAGAGACCCAGTACTTC. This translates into CASNPGLAGAETQYF.

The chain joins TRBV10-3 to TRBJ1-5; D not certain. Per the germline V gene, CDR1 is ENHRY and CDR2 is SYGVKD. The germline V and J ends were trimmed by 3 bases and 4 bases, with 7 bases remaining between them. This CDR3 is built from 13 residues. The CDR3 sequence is CAISDETNQPQHF. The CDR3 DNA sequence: TGTGCCATCAGTGACGAGACGAATCAGCCCCAGCATTTT.

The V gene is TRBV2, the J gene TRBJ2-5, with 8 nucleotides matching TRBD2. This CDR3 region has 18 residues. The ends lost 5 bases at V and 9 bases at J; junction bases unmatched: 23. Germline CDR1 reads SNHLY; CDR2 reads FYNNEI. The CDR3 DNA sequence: TGTGCCAGCAGTCCCAGGGGAGGACGGGACGGGAGGGGAAGGGCCCAGTACTTC. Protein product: CASSPRGGRDGRGRAQYF.

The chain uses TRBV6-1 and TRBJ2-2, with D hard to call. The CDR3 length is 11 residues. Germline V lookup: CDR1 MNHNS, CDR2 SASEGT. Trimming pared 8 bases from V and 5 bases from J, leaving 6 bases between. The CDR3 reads CASGRTGELFF. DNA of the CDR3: TGTGCCAGCGGTCGAACCGGGGAGCTGTTTTTT.

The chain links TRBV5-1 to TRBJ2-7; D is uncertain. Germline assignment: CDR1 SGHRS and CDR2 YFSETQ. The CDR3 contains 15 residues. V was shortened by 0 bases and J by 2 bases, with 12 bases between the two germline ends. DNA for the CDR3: TGCGCCAGCAGCTTGGAGGTCGGCGGAACCTACGAGCAGTACTTC. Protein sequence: CASSLEVGGTYEQYF.